A selection of T cell receptor beta chains follows, all from one sample in a study of shared clonotypes between healthy human individuals. The assay was immunoSEQ multiplex PCR, and TCRdb's table has in-frame clones only and misses some. The data hold roughly 2.2 million clones, with more than 85% observed a single time. The sequenced sample consisted of naive CD4+ T cells from PBMCs. These receptors all stem from a young man in good health. Some clones in this sample may be carry-over from other donors' samples. CDR3s include the opening cysteine and the closing phenylalanine or tryptophan. A D gene is named only where the DNA matches it firmly. For some rows the clone size is stated as once, few or many, or as a class when expanded; others skip it.

size: once
V: TRBV7-8
J: TRBJ2-5
D: TRBD2
DNA: TGTGCCAGCAGCTCTTTGGACAGGGGACTAGCGGGAGAGACCCAGTACTTC
CDR3: CASSSLDRGLAGETQYF

size: .
V: TRBV27
J: TRBJ2-2
D: .
DNA: TGTGCCAGCAGTTTAGTTATGGCAGGAGGGACCGGGGAGCTGTTTTTT
CDR3: CASSLVMAGGTGELFF

size: .
V: TRBV28
J: TRBJ1-5
D: .
DNA: TGTGCCAGCAGCCCATGGGGGCCCATCTTCGATGTTGACAATCAGCCCCAGCATTTT
CDR3: CASSPWGPIFDVDNQPQHF

size: .
V: TRBV2
J: TRBJ2-7
D: TRBD1
DNA: TGTGCCAGCAGGTCGGGACAGGGGGCTTACGAGCAGTACTTC
CDR3: CASRSGQGAYEQYF

size: .
V: TRBV7-3
J: TRBJ2-7
D: TRBD2
DNA: TGTGCCAGCAGCCCTCAAGCGGGACCCTACGAGCAGTACTTC
CDR3: CASSPQAGPYEQYF

size: .
V: TRBV18
J: TRBJ1-1
D: .
DNA: TGTGCCAGCTCACCATCGGGCCTCAACACTGAAGCTTTCTTT
CDR3: CASSPSGLNTEAFF

size: .
V: TRBV19
J: TRBJ2-1
D: TRBD1
DNA: TGTGCCAGTAGTATTACAGGGGTAGGATACAATGAGCAGTTCTTC
CDR3: CASSITGVGYNEQFF

size: .
V: TRBV18
J: TRBJ2-7
D: .
DNA: TGTGCCAGCTCACCACCAACAGGGACCTACGAGCAGTACTTC
CDR3: CASSPPTGTYEQYF

size: .
V: TRBV7-9
J: TRBJ2-3
D: .
DNA: TGTGCCAGCAGCTTAGATGGCCGCACAGATACGCAGTATTTT
CDR3: CASSLDGRTDTQYF

size: .
V: TRBV5-6
J: TRBJ2-1
D: .
DNA: TGTGCCAGCAGTCGTGTGCTTGATAGCTCGCAGTTCTTC
CDR3: CASSRVLDSSQFF

size: .
V: TRBV19
J: TRBJ2-7
D: .
DNA: TGTGCCAGTAGTATGGGGGCAGTCGGCGAGCAGTACTTC
CDR3: CASSMGAVGEQYF

size: once
V: TRBV27
J: TRBJ2-6
D: TRBD1
DNA: TGTGCCAGCAGTTTACTCGGGACAGTGAATTCTGGGGCCAACGTCCTGACTTTC
CDR3: CASSLLGTVNSGANVLTF

size: .
V: TRBV19
J: TRBJ2-5
D: .
DNA: TGTGCCAGTAGTATAGGCAAAGAGACCCAGTACTTC
CDR3: CASSIGKETQYF

size: .
V: TRBV4-3
J: TRBJ2-7
D: TRBD1
DNA: TGCGCCAGCAGCCAATTCGCCGCGGCAGGGGGTGCCTACGAGCAGTACTTC
CDR3: CASSQFAAAGGAYEQYF

size: .
V: TRBV7-8
J: TRBJ1-2
D: TRBD1
DNA: TGTGCCAGCAGCTCGGACAGGGTTCCAATACGGAATGGCTACACCTTC
CDR3: CASSSDRVPIRNGYTF

size: .
V: TRBV14
J: TRBJ2-1
D: TRBD2
DNA: TGTGCCAGCAGCCAAGGGCCGTGGCTAGCGGGATACAATGAGCAGTTCTTC
CDR3: CASSQGPWLAGYNEQFF

size: .
V: TRBV5-1
J: TRBJ2-1
D: TRBD2
DNA: TGCGCCAGCAGCCCGCCCGGACTAGCGGGGTCCTACAATGAGCAGTTCTTC
CDR3: CASSPPGLAGSYNEQFF

size: .
V: TRBV7-9
J: TRBJ2-5
D: .
DNA: TGTGCCAGCAGCCCGCGGACAGCCTCAATAGAGACCCAGTACTTC
CDR3: CASSPRTASIETQYF

size: once
V: TRBV28
J: TRBJ1-1
D: .
DNA: TGTGCCAGCAGACTAGCTAGTACTGAAGCTTTCTTT
CDR3: CASRLASTEAFF

size: .
V: TRBV5-8
J: TRBJ1-5
D: .
DNA: TGTGCCAGCAGCTTATTCGCAGGGAATCAGCCCCAGCATTTT
CDR3: CASSLFAGNQPQHF

size: once
V: TRBV2
J: TRBJ2-7
D: .
DNA: TGTGCCAGCAGTGCGGGCTACGAGCAGTACTTC
CDR3: CASSAGYEQYF

size: .
V: TRBV9
J: TRBJ1-2
D: .
DNA: TGTGCCAGCAGCGTAGGGGACGCAGGTGGTGGCTATGGCTACACCTTC
CDR3: CASSVGDAGGGYGYTF

size: .
V: TRBV11-2
J: TRBJ2-2
D: .
DNA: TGTGCCAGCAGCCCAATGGGGTGGGGGTCCGGGGAGCTGTTTTTT
CDR3: CASSPMGWGSGELFF

size: .
V: TRBV5-1
J: TRBJ2-5
D: TRBD1
DNA: TGCGCCAGCAGGACCGGGACAGGGAAGGGGCAAGAGACCCAGTACTTC
CDR3: CASRTGTGKGQETQYF

size: .
V: TRBV5-1
J: TRBJ1-4
D: .
DNA: TGCGCCAGCAGCCCCTTGCCACCCCTCAATGAAAAACTGTTTTTT
CDR3: CASSPLPPLNEKLFF

size: .
V: TRBV9
J: TRBJ2-7
D: .
DNA: TGTGCCAGCAGCGTAGGTCAGGGGGGGTACTACGAGCAGTACTTC
CDR3: CASSVGQGGYYEQYF

size: .
V: TRBV5-1
J: TRBJ2-7
D: TRBD1
DNA: TGCGCCAGCAGCTTGGCCGCGAGGGACAGGGGATCCTACGAGCAGTACTTC
CDR3: CASSLAARDRGSYEQYF

size: once
V: TRBV28
J: TRBJ1-2
D: TRBD1
DNA: TGTGCCAGCAGTGTCCAGGGGGCTAGGGACTATGGCTACACCTTC
CDR3: CASSVQGARDYGYTF

size: .
V: TRBV28
J: TRBJ1-4
D: .
DNA: TGTGCCAGCAGTTTACCCCGCCGAGGAACTAATGAAAAACTGTTTTTT
CDR3: CASSLPRRGTNEKLFF

size: .
V: TRBV5-1
J: TRBJ2-2
D: .
DNA: TGCGCCAGCAGCTTGTCACCATTGGCGGCCGGGGAGCTGTTTTTT
CDR3: CASSLSPLAAGELFF

size: .
V: TRBV11-2
J: TRBJ2-7
D: TRBD2
DNA: TGTGCCAGCAGCTTAGGGGGCGCTAGCGGGACCTACGAGCAGTACTTC
CDR3: CASSLGGASGTYEQYF

size: .
V: TRBV11-3
J: TRBJ1-1
D: .
DNA: TGTGCCAGCAGCTCAAACCCGACAGGATTCACTGAAGCTTTCTTT
CDR3: CASSSNPTGFTEAFF

size: .
V: TRBV6-5
J: TRBJ2-7
D: .
DNA: TGTGCCAGCATTTCCCCGGACGGACTAAACTACGAGCAGTACTTC
CDR3: CASISPDGLNYEQYF

size: .
V: TRBV6-1
J: TRBJ1-5
D: .
DNA: TGTGCCAGCAGTGAACAAGACAGTTATAGCAATCAGCCCCAGCATTTT
CDR3: CASSEQDSYSNQPQHF

size: .
V: TRBV14
J: TRBJ2-1
D: TRBD2
DNA: TGTGCCAGCAGCCTTTCTTTGGGACTAGCATTGAACAATGAGCAGTTCTTC
CDR3: CASSLSLGLALNNEQFF

size: .
V: TRBV7-9
J: TRBJ1-2
D: TRBD1
DNA: TGTGCCAGCAGCTTAGGGGGACAGGTGTATGGCTACACCTTC
CDR3: CASSLGGQVYGYTF

size: .
V: TRBV18
J: TRBJ2-5
D: TRBD1
DNA: TGTGCCAGCTCACCGGGACAGAAACAAGAGACCCAGTACTTC
CDR3: CASSPGQKQETQYF

size: .
V: TRBV5-4
J: TRBJ1-1
D: TRBD1
DNA: TGTGCCAGCAGCTTGACCCACAGGGGGCGGACTGAAGCTTTCTTT
CDR3: CASSLTHRGRTEAFF

size: once
V: TRBV7-8
J: TRBJ2-2
D: .
DNA: TGTGCCAGCAGCTTTTATGGAGCGTTCGGGGAGCTGTTTTTT
CDR3: CASSFYGAFGELFF

size: once
V: TRBV5-1
J: TRBJ2-3
D: TRBD1
DNA: TGCGCCAGCAGCTTGGCCAGGGGACAGGGGGCTATAGATACGCAGTATTTT
CDR3: CASSLARGQGAIDTQYF

size: .
V: TRBV4-1
J: TRBJ2-1
D: TRBD2
DNA: TGCGCCAGCAGCCAAGATTTAGGACTAGCAAGTGAGCAGTTCTTC
CDR3: CASSQDLGLASEQFF